The 28 T cell receptor beta chains below come from one sample, sequenced in a study of pediatric ulcerative colitis. Using immunoSEQ multiplex PCR, the repertoire was profiled, and TCRdb retains in-frame clones only, with some absent. This table holds approximately 60,000 clones, less than 90% found once. Material: blood. These receptors all stem from a boy between 10 and 17 years old with severe ulcerative colitis.

The V gene is TRBV30, the J gene TRBJ1-1; D is uncertain. Germline loops: CDR1 GTSNPN, CDR2 SVGIG (reference sequence). Trimming pared 3 bases from V and 1 base from J, leaving 3 bases between. The CDR3 consists of 11 residues. In nucleotides, the CDR3 is TGTGCCTGGAGAAGGAACACTGAAGCTTTCTTT. Translated: CAWRRNTEAFF. The variable domain in full, with the rest retrieved from reference TRBV30 and TRBJ1-1, is SQTIHQWPATLVQPVGSPLSLECTVEGTSNPNLYWYRQAAGRGLQLLFYSVGIGQISSEVPQNLSASRPQDRQFILSSKKLLLSDSGFYLCAWRRNTEAFFGQGTRLTVV.

The rearrangement uses TRBV11-3 and TRBJ2-5; no clear D. The V end lost 0 bases, the J end lost 7 bases, and 18 bases lay between the germline ends. Germline loops: CDR1 SGHNT, CDR2 YENEEA. The CDR3 has 16 amino acids. The CDR3 bases are TGTGCCAGCAGCTTAGATCAAACGGCTTCCTATGGGACCCAGTACTTC. This encodes CASSLDQTASYGTQYF.

The chain uses TRBV5-6 and TRBJ2-2; D unresolved. V lost 1 base to trimming and J lost 5 bases, with 3 bases between them. The CDR3 spans 12 residues. Germline CDR1 is SGHDT and CDR2 is YYEEEE. The CDR3 nucleotides are TGTGCCAGCAGCTTGTTAACCGGGGAGCTGTTTTTT. Its translation is CASSLLTGELFF.

The chain employs TRBV5-1 and TRBJ2-1; 10 positions agree with TRBD1. V dropped 4 bases and J dropped 5; count of bases not matched to a gene: 3. The germline CDR1 and CDR2 sequences are SGHRS and YFSETQ. The CDR3 has 14 amino acids. For the CDR3, the DNA is TGCGCCAGCAGCCCGGGACAGGGGCACAATGAGCAGTTCTTC. It translates to CASSPGQGHNEQFF.

The V call is TRBV7-2, the J call TRBJ2-7; tentative D call: TRBD2 (6 bases). There are 15 residues in the CDR3. V was shortened by 2 bases and J by 0 bases, with 11 bases between the two germline ends. Germline CDR1 SGHTA, CDR2 FQGNSA. The CDR3 DNA reads TGTGCCAGCAGCTTACAGCCTAGCGCCTCCTACGAGCAGTACTTC. This sequence encodes CASSLQPSASYEQYF.

The CDR3 loop is CASSLVVGQGANTIYF. DNA for the CDR3: TGTGCCAGCAGCTTAGTTGTGGGACAGGGGGCTAACACCATATATTTT. The chain combines TRBV7-2 with TRBJ1-3; 12 bases are a match to TRBD1. With V trimmed by 1 base and J by 7 bases, 5 bases remained unmatched. Germline lookup yields CDR1 SGHTA and CDR2 FQGNSA. The CDR3 consists of 16 residues.

The chain has TRBV5-6 and TRBJ2-7; D gene uncertain. CDR3 length equals 12 residues. V lost 0 bases, J lost 6 bases, and 7 bases lay in between. Germline loops: CDR1 SGHDT, CDR2 YYEEEE. CDR3 residues: CASSLGTIEQYF. CDR3 nucleotide sequence: TGTGCCAGCAGCTTGGGAACAATCGAGCAGTACTTC. The full variable domain, in which reference TRBV5-6 and TRBJ2-7 provide the parts outside the CDR3, is DAGVTQSPTHLIKTRGQQVTLRCSPKSGHDTVSWYQQALGQGPQFIFQYYEEEERQRGNFPDRFSGHQFPNYSSELNVNALLLGDSALYLCASSLGTIEQYFGPGTRLTVT.

This clone came up once. The V and J genes are TRBV7-3 and TRBJ2-6; D call uncertain. This CDR3 is 16 amino acids long. Germline values: CDR1 SGHTA, CDR2 FQGTGA. The V end lost 1 base, the J end lost 0 bases, and 7 bases lay between the germline ends. The CDR3 spells CASSLMWGSGANVLTF. The CDR3, as DNA: TGTGCCAGCAGCTTAATGTGGGGCTCTGGGGCCAACGTCCTGACTTTC.

This rearrangement joins TRBV6-6 to TRBJ2-7; possibly TRBD2 for D (5 bases). Trimming stripped 2 bases from V and 2 bases from J, with 13 bases between. The CDR3 has 15 amino acids. CDR1 and CDR2 (germline): MNHNY, SVGAGI (reference sequence). The CDR3 DNA is TGTGCCAGCAGTTACGAGGGAGTTGAAACCTACGAGCAGTACTTC. This sequence encodes CASSYEGVETYEQYF.

The J gene is TRBJ2-7, the V gene TRBV5-6, with a possible D match to TRBD2 (6 bases). Germline V CDR1 and CDR2: SGHDT, YYEEEE. The CDR3 extends over 14 amino acids. V was clipped by 4 bases and J by 0 bases, with 11 bases between them. This chain's CDR3 is CASSALGGSYEQYF. DNA of the CDR3: TGTGCCAGCAGCGCTTTGGGGGGCTCCTACGAGCAGTACTTC.

This clone came up once. The rearrangement joins TRBV11-3 to TRBJ1-1, with D possibly being TRBD1 (5 bases). Per germline, CDR1 SGHNT and CDR2 YENEEA. Trimming took off 0 bases at V and 4 bases at J, with 9 bases between the two ends. The length of the CDR3 is 14 residues. The CDR3 nucleotides read TGTGCCAGCAGCTTAGAGCCAGGGACCACTGAAGCTTTCTTT. Protein product: CASSLEPGTTEAFF.

The sample holds a few counts of this clone. The chain links TRBV2 to TRBJ1-1; D is unresolved. V was pared by 7 bases and J by 2 bases, with 5 bases between. The germline gives CDR1 SNHLY, CDR2 FYNNEI. This CDR3 is built from 11 residues. CDR3 nucleotide sequence: TGTGCCAGCACGGGTAACACTGAAGCTTTCTTT. Its translation is CASTGNTEAFF.

The chain recombines TRBV7-2 with TRBJ2-1; D is undetermined. V gave up 5 bases and J gave up 0 bases, with 11 bases separating them. The length of the CDR3 is 15 residues. Germline-derived CDR1 and CDR2 are SGHTA and FQGNSA. CDR3 nucleotide sequence: TGTGCCAGCAGCCCCGTCGGAGACTCCTACAATGAGCAGTTCTTC. This codes for CASSPVGDSYNEQFF. The whole variable domain, remainder taken from reference TRBV7-2 and TRBJ2-1, is GAGVSQSPSNKVTEKGKDVELRCDPISGHTALYWYRQSLGQGLEFLIYFQGNSAPDKSGLPSDRFSAERTGGSVSTLTIQRTQQEDSAVYLCASSPVGDSYNEQFFGPGTRLTVL.

V is TRBV21-1 and J is TRBJ2-2; the table assigns TRBD2, which was not confirmed against the DNA. TRBV21-1 is described as a pseudogene. The CDR3 contains 15 residues. CDR3 coding DNA: TGTGCCAGCGCCCTTAGCGGAGAGGCCACCGGGGAGCTGTTTTTT. Encoded protein: CASALSGEATGELFF.

The V and J genes are TRBV10-3 and TRBJ2-1, with 7 bases identical to TRBD2. The junction had 9 bases not matched to a gene; V was cut back by 2 bases and J by 8 bases. This CDR3 contains 15 residues. Germline V gene sequence: CDR1 ENHRY, CDR2 SYGVKD. CDR3 protein: CAISEVASGGDEQFF. CDR3 coding DNA: TGTGCCATCAGTGAGGTGGCTAGCGGAGGGGATGAGCAGTTCTTC.

The chain combines TRBV10-2 with TRBJ2-1; TRBD2 aligns across 9 bases. The germline V gene encodes CDR1 WSHSY and CDR2 SAAADI. V lost 0 bases, J lost 1 base, and 1 base stayed unmatched. This CDR3 is built from 16 residues. The CDR3 region is CASSESLAGSYNEQFF. CDR3 coding DNA: TGCGCCAGCAGTGAGTCACTAGCGGGTTCCTACAATGAGCAGTTCTTC.

CDR3 sequence (DNA): TGTGCCAGCAGTTCCCCCGCCTCTAACTATGGCTACACCTTC. This gives the protein CASSSPASNYGYTF. The rearrangement uses TRBV6-5 and TRBJ1-2; D is ambiguous. V lost 4 bases, J lost 0 bases, and 9 bases lay in between. This CDR3 comprises 14 residues. The germline V gene has CDR1 MNHEY and CDR2 SVGAGI.

This clone is a singleton in its sample. The J gene is TRBJ1-5, the V gene TRBV7-8, with TRBD1 matching over 7 bases. The CDR3 covers 16 residues. Germline trimming cut 5 bases from V and 3 bases from J; bases unmatched to any gene: 10. Germline lookup yields CDR1 SGHVS and CDR2 FQNEAQ. The DNA for the CDR3 is TGTGCCAGCAGCCAAACGGGACAGCCACCCAATCAGCCCCAGCATTTT. It encodes CASSQTGQPPNQPQHF. The full variable domain, completed using reference TRBV7-8 and TRBJ1-5, is GAGVSQSPRYKVAKRGQDVALRCDPISGHVSLFWYQQALGQGPEFLTYFQNEAQLDKSGLPSDRFFAERPEGSVSTLKIQRTQQEDSAVYLCASSQTGQPPNQPQHFGDGTRLSIL.

The chain carries TRBV10-2 and TRBJ2-1; 9 nucleotides line up with TRBD2. Trimming took 4 bases from V and 4 from J; bases not matched to a gene: 8. CDR1 is WSHSY, CDR2 SAAADI, per germline. The CDR3 length is 16 residues. CDR3 residues: CASSGLAGDWYNEQFF. Written as DNA, the CDR3 is TGCGCCAGCAGTGGGTTAGCGGGAGATTGGTACAATGAGCAGTTCTTC.

The rearrangement joins TRBV25-1 to TRBJ1-2, with 7 bases matching TRBD1. J was trimmed by 2 bases and V by 4 bases; bases with no gene match: 1. The CDR3 is 13 amino acids. The V gene's germline CDR1 is MGHDK and CDR2 SYGVNS. The CDR3 protein is CASSGGQNYGYTF. The DNA of the CDR3 is TGTGCCAGCAGTGGGGGACAGAACTATGGCTACACCTTC.

The chain is built from TRBV29-1 and TRBJ2-3; TRBD1 matches at 10 bases. CDR3 length: 15 residues. The trim removed 6 bases at V and 2 bases at J, leaving 8 bases unmatched. Germline lookup yields CDR1 SQVTM and CDR2 ANQGSEA. The CDR3 coding sequence is TGCAGCGTCCAACCCGGGACAGGGGCCACAGATACGCAGTATTTT. Translating it yields CSVQPGTGATDTQYF.

This chain connects TRBV6-1 to TRBJ1-2; D is possibly TRBD1 (5 bases). CDR3 length equals 13 residues. The germline gives CDR1 MNHNS, CDR2 SASEGT. V was shortened by 0 bases and J by 9 bases, with 11 bases between the two germline ends. The CDR3 DNA reads TGTGCCAGCAGTGAAGCGCGATGGGGGAGCTACACCTTC. Encoded protein: CASSEARWGSYTF.

J is TRBJ2-1 and V is TRBV7-3, with TRBD2 as a possible D gene (5 bases). Looked up from germline, CDR1 is SGHTA and CDR2 is FQGTGA. The germline V and J ends were trimmed by 8 bases and 5 bases, with 22 bases remaining between them. The CDR3 has 16 amino acids. The CDR3: CASSLTYRAGNNEQFF. The CDR3 nucleotides read TGTGCCAGCTCCCTAACGTATCGGGCGGGTAACAATGAGCAGTTCTTC.

The rearrangement joins TRBV5-6 to TRBJ1-4; unclear D gene. CDR3 length: 14 amino acids. Germline V gene data show CDR1 as SGHDT and CDR2 as YYEEEE. V was cut by 3 bases and J by 8 bases, with 14 bases left in between. The CDR3 DNA is TGTGCCAGCAGCTCTACTACGGTAGGGGAAAAACTGTTTTTT. Encoded protein: CASSSTTVGEKLFF.

The chain is built from TRBV5-6 and TRBJ2-7, with TRBD1 as a possible D gene (5 bases). The germline V and J ends were trimmed by 4 bases and 0 bases, with 20 bases remaining between them. CDR1 and CDR2 from the germline V gene are SGHDT and YYEEEE. The length of the CDR3 is 17 residues. The CDR3 sequence: CASSPLPLQESSYEQYF. DNA of the CDR3: TGTGCCAGCAGCCCACTCCCCCTACAGGAGAGCTCCTACGAGCAGTACTTC.

V is TRBV7-9 and J is TRBJ1-1; D perhaps matches TRBD1 (5 bases). Germline V gene lookup returns CDR1 SEHNR and CDR2 FQNEAQ (reference sequence). CDR3 length: 17 amino acids. V lost 0 bases and J lost 2, with 16 bases in between. DNA of the CDR3: TGTGCCAGCAGCTTAGCTGTCGGGGCGGAGGATAACACTGAAGCTTTCTTT. It translates to CASSLAVGAEDNTEAFF.

This clone was picked up one time. V usage is TRBV30 and J usage is TRBJ1-2, with TRBD1 matching 9 bases. CDR1 is GTSNPN and CDR2 is SVGIG in the germline V gene (reference sequence). J lost 0 bases, V lost 3 bases, and 2 bases had no gene match. CDR3 length: 14 amino acids. The CDR3 DNA reads TGTGCCTGGAGCCGACAGGGGGCTAACTATGGCTACACCTTC. Translating gives CAWSRQGANYGYTF.

Only one count was recorded for this clone. This sequence joins TRBV5-8 and TRBJ2-7; no clear D. The V gene lost 2 bases and the J gene lost 0 bases, with 6 bases spanning the gap. CDR3 size: 13 residues. In germline, CDR1 is SGHTS, CDR2 YDEGEE. The CDR3 bases are TGTGCCAGCAGCTTCGACACCTCCTACGAGCAGTACTTC. It translates to CASSFDTSYEQYF.